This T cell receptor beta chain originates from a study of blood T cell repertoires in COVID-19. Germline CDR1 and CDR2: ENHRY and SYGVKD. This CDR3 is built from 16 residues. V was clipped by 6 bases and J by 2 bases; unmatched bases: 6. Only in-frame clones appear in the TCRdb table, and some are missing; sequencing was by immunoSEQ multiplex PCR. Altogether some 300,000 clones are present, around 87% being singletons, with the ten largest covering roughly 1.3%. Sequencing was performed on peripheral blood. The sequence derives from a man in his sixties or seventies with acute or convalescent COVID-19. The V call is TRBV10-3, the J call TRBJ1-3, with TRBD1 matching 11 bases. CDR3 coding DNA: TGTGCCATCAGCTGGACAGGGGGCAGCGCTGGAAACACCATATATTTT. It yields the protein CAISWTGGSAGNTIYF.